This record looks at one T cell receptor beta chain sequence and its context. Its antigen is unidentified. The data derive from a study of T-cell reconstitution after alpha-beta-depleted transplantation in children. General observations from the study: Newly generated T cells supplied most T-cell counts and diversity one year post-transplant. Surviving recipient T cells and thymic progenitors produced the high day-60 TCRbeta diversity seen in some patients. As was reported, about two months after transplant, alpha-beta T cells came from several hundred expanded graft clones.

Germline V gene sequence: CDR1 SGHRS, CDR2 YFSETQ. V was pared by 1 base and J by 4 bases, with 8 bases of the junction left unmatched. The CDR3 is 16 amino acids. Unique molecular identifiers were built into the TCRbeta library. TCRdb independently ran MiXCR on the PCR reads; one entry per CDR3 protein. The table includes 200,000 to 250,000 distinct CDR3 sequences, about 23% detected once. This TCR was recovered from a girl aged 2-10 years with Fanconi anemia, due to receive a stem cell transplant. The material sequenced was PBMCs, taken before TCRalphabeta/CD19-depleted stem cell transplant. The V call is TRBV5-1, the J call TRBJ1-1, with 9 bases aligning to TRBD1. The CDR3 reads CASSLRAGQGGTEAFF. DNA for the CDR3: TGCGCCAGCAGCTTGAGGGCGGGACAGGGAGGCACTGAAGCTTTCTTT.